One T cell receptor (beta chain) is described in this entry. These data belong to a study of blood T cell repertoires in COVID-19. Overall study context: Samples taken during acute and convalescent COVID-19 were collected in the United States, Italy and Spain. The cDNA or gDNA used as material had been derived from T cells, B-cell-depleted T cells, or PBMCs.

The CDR3 extends over 13 amino acids. V lost 6 bases to trimming and J lost 8 bases; unmatched junction nucleotides: 3. Germline V CDR1 and CDR2: SNHLY, FYNNEI. Original processing notes: Nucleated cell number was recorded as an estimate derived from reference gene primer amplification. Produced via immunoSEQ multiplex PCR; TCRdb's table is partial and in-frame only. Clone size and the V and J calls come from that table; the DNA yielded D and trimming. The profile shows over 45,000 clones, 88% of them singletons. The chain has TRBV2 and TRBJ1-4, with 10 bases fitting TRBD1. Sequences were obtained from peripheral blood. This TCR derives from a man aged 55 to 70 with active COVID-19. The CDR3 reads CASRGTGVEKLFF. The CDR3 DNA reads TGTGCCAGCAGGGGGACAGGGGTAGAAAAACTGTTTTTT.